The 15 T cell receptor beta chains below all came from one sample that was sequenced in a study of blood T cells in healthy people across ages. Primed by a sample-barcoded 5' primer and a J-beta primer mix, a second PCR proceeded for roughly 6 to 12 cycles. TCRdb re-analysed the 5' RACE reads in MiXCR, keeping a single row per CDR3 protein. The sample consists of 1.5 million or so distinct CDR3 sequences, 42% of them appearing once. Sequenced input: blood. All receptors derive from a young woman in good health.

The chain combines TRBV7-2 with TRBJ1-1; D is undetermined. The ends were cut back, 5 bases at V and 5 bases at J, with 12 bases in the middle. The CDR3 is 13 amino acids. Germline CDR1 and CDR2: SGHTA and FQGNSA. The CDR3 region has the DNA TGTGCCAGCAGCCTAAACGCGGTGACTGAAGCTTTCTTT. It yields the protein CASSLNAVTEAFF.

This chain joins TRBV12-3 or TRBV12-4 and TRBJ1-2; D gene ambiguous. V dropped 5 bases and J dropped 0 bases, with 10 bases sitting between them. CDR3 length equals 14 residues. CDR3 sequence (DNA): TGTGCCAGCAGTACGCAGGAAACTAACTATGGCTACACCTTC. Translating gives CASSTQETNYGYTF.

In this sample, this clonotype turned up many times. The chain joins TRBV7-8 to TRBJ1-2, with TRBD1 matching 10 bases. CDR1 SGHVS and CDR2 FQNEAQ come from the germline V gene. V lost 5 bases to trimming and J lost 8 bases; unmatched junction nucleotides: 8. The CDR3 loop spans 14 amino acids. The CDR3 is CASSTDRGQGGYTF. The CDR3 DNA reads TGTGCCAGCAGCACAGACAGGGGGCAGGGGGGCTACACCTTC. Full variable domain (remainder filled in from reference TRBV7-8 and TRBJ1-2): GAGVSQSPRYKVAKRGQDVALRCDPISGHVSLFWYQQALGQGPEFLTYFQNEAQLDKSGLPSDRFFAERPEGSVSTLKIQRTQQEDSAVYLCASSTDRGQGGYTFGSGTRLTVV.

The chain is built from TRBV15 and TRBJ1-1, with 7 bases lining up with TRBD1. The CDR3 covers 17 residues. CDR1 and CDR2 from the germline V gene are LNHNV and YYDKDF (reference sequence). J gave up 1 base and V 2 bases, and 10 bases lay outside the gene matches. CDR3 sequence reads: CATSRSTLGTENTEAFF. In nucleotides, the CDR3 is TGTGCCACCAGCAGATCTACCCTGGGGACAGAGAACACTGAAGCTTTCTTT.

In its sample, this clonotype was seen a few times. The V and J genes are TRBV29-1 and TRBJ2-5; 9 positions agree with TRBD1. Matching the DNA end better, TRBJ2-7 makes the J call doubtful. The CDR3 covers 14 residues. Germline V CDR1 and CDR2: SQVTM, ANQGSEA. CDR3 region: CSIDRDRDSGEQYF. The CDR3 DNA follows: TGCAGCATAGACCGGGACAGGGACTCGGGCGAGCAGTACTTC.

This clonotype appeared many times. V is TRBV10-3 and J is TRBJ2-1; 10 bases line up with TRBD1. J gave up 9 bases and V 4 bases, and 9 bases lay outside the gene matches. CDR3 length: 15 residues. Germline V lookup: CDR1 ENHRY, CDR2 SYGVKD. Written as DNA, the CDR3 is TGTGCCATCAGTGGGGAGGGACAGGGGAGATCTGAGCAGTTCTTC. It yields the protein CAISGEGQGRSEQFF.

This clonotype appeared a few times. J is TRBJ2-5 and V is TRBV7-2; tentatively, D is TRBD2 (7 bases). The CDR3 length is 16 residues. Per the germline V gene, CDR1 is SGHTA and CDR2 is FQGNSA. V dropped 5 bases and J dropped 4 bases, with 20 bases sitting between them. CDR3 coding DNA: TGTGCCAGCAGCATCCCGGGGGGCTCAATCCCAGAGACCCAGTACTTC. Its translation is CASSIPGGSIPETQYF.

This sequence joins TRBV7-2 and TRBJ2-1, with 9 bases fitting TRBD2. The length of the CDR3 is 14 residues. Germline CDR1 and CDR2: SGHTA and FQGNSA. J gave up 4 bases and V 8 bases, and 6 bases lay outside the gene matches. The CDR3 DNA sequence: TGTGCCAGCCTTCGGACTAGCGTATACAATGAGCAGTTCTTC. Its protein is CASLRTSVYNEQFF.

The J gene is TRBJ2-3, the V gene TRBV7-9; a possible D gene is TRBD2 (6 bases). Deletions cut 2 bases from V and 1 base from J, with 13 bases between. Germline CDR1 SEHNR, CDR2 FQNEAQ (reference sequence). The CDR3 is made up of 16 amino acids. CDR3 residues: CASSLLEREGTDTQYF. CDR3 DNA: TGTGCCAGCAGCTTACTGGAGAGGGAGGGCACAGATACGCAGTATTTT.

This chain uses TRBV9 with TRBJ2-6, with D unclear. The CDR3 is 17 amino acids. Trimming removed 0 bases from V and 0 bases from J, with 10 bases in between. Germline CDR1 is SGDLS and CDR2 is YYNGEE. Written as DNA, the CDR3 is TGTGCCAGCAGCGTAGTGGCGGTTTTCTCTGGGGCCAACGTCCTGACTTTC. This codes for CASSVVAVFSGANVLTF.

This clonotype was seen more than once but under ten times. This chain joins TRBV9 and TRBJ1-6; 7 bases match TRBD1. Germline V gives CDR1 SGDLS, CDR2 YYNGEE. V lost 3 bases to trimming and J lost 7 bases; unmatched junction nucleotides: 4. The length of the CDR3 is 14 residues. Here the CDR3 DNA reads TGTGCCAGCAGCGAGGGGACAGCAAATTCACCCCTCCACTTT. Its translation is CASSEGTANSPLHF.

This clonotype has only a few counts. The chain recombines TRBV27 with TRBJ1-2; weak D call: TRBD1 (6 bases). Trimming cost V 5 bases and J 3 bases, with 28 bases left between them. The length of the CDR3 is 19 residues. The germline V gene has CDR1 MNHEY and CDR2 SMNVEV (reference sequence). The CDR3 loop reads CASSPQQGRRGSVDYGYTF. CDR3 sequence (DNA): TGTGCCAGCAGTCCTCAACAGGGCCGTAGAGGCTCGGTGGACTATGGCTACACCTTC.

This chain uses TRBV12-3 or TRBV12-4 with TRBJ2-7, with 7 nucleotides matching TRBD1. The J call is in doubt because the DNA end fits TRBJ2-1 better. The CDR3 length is 15 residues. The CDR3 nucleotides are TGTGCCAGCACCCGAGGACAGGCCACGGCCGACGAGCAGTTCTTC. Its protein product is CASTRGQATADEQFF.

This CDR3 is CASRSAGSYNEQFF. In DNA form, the CDR3 reads TGTGCCAGCAGGTCGGCTGGCTCCTACAATGAGCAGTTCTTC. The V and J genes are TRBV6-2 or TRBV6-3 and TRBJ2-1; the D is unclear. There are 14 residues in the CDR3. V shed 6 bases and J shed 0 bases, with 9 bases lying between them. The germline V gene has CDR1 MNHEY and CDR2 SVGEGT.

The V and J genes are TRBV6-2 or TRBV6-3 and TRBJ2-7; possibly TRBD1 or TRBD2 for D (5 bases each). Germline V CDR1 and CDR2: MNHEY, SVGEGT. Trimming removed 6 bases from V and 4 bases from J, with 16 bases in between. This CDR3 comprises 14 residues. CDR3 sequence (DNA): TGTGCCAGCAGGATCCTGGGGGTTGCTTACGAGCAGTACTTC. This sequence encodes CASRILGVAYEQYF.